The next 23 T cell receptor beta chains were all read from a single sample in a study of blood T cell repertoires in COVID-19. The table came from immunoSEQ multiplex PCR; TCRdb's copy has only in-frame clones and leaves some out. Of 200,000 to 250,000 clones listed, approximately 82% are singletons. The material sequenced was peripheral blood. Receptors were obtained from a man in his thirties or forties who had recovered from COVID-19.

The count of this clone is one. The chain uses TRBV11-2 and TRBJ1-5; 9 bases are a match to TRBD1. V lost 6 bases and J lost 6; bases outside the gene matches: 3. The CDR3 is made up of 13 amino acids. Germline CDR1 is SGHAT and CDR2 is FQNNGV. The CDR3 DNA follows: TGTGCCAGCAGTACAGGGGGCGGTCAGCCCCAGCATTTT. This sequence encodes CASSTGGGQPQHF. Full variable domain (missing parts from reference TRBV11-2 and TRBJ1-5): EAGVAQSPRYKIIEKRQSVAFWCNPISGHATLYWYQQILGQGPKLLIQFQNNGVVDDSQLPKDRFSAERLKGVDSTLKIQPAKLEDSAVYLCASSTGGGQPQHFGDGTRLSIL.

This chain uses TRBV7-9 with TRBJ1-2; unclear D gene. CDR3 length equals 15 residues. The V end was cut by 1 base, the J end by 4 bases, with 13 bases between. Looked up from germline, CDR1 is SEHNR and CDR2 is FQNEAQ (reference sequence). The CDR3 region is CASSLGAGRFYGYTF. DNA of the CDR3: TGTGCCAGCAGCTTAGGGGCCGGTCGATTCTATGGCTACACCTTC.

V gene TRBV3-1 (or the pseudogene TRBV3-2) combines with J gene TRBJ1-2; a weak D match, TRBD1 (5 bases). The CDR3 spans 19 residues. Germline CDR1 LGHDT, CDR2 YNNKEL (reference sequence). V lost 4 bases, J lost 7 bases, and 31 bases lay in between. The CDR3 DNA sequence: TGTGCCAGCAGCCGGACCTCCACCCCCCTAGGGGTGGGTTCGTCTGGCTACACCTTC. Translated: CASSRTSTPLGVGSSGYTF.

This chain joins TRBV9 and TRBJ2-7, with D perhaps TRBD2 (5 bases). V was trimmed by 3 bases and J by 7 bases, leaving 20 bases between them. CDR1 SGDLS and CDR2 YYNGEE come from the germline V gene. The CDR3 runs to 15 residues. The CDR3 reads CASSADPAVPVEQYF. The CDR3 bases are TGTGCCAGCAGCGCCGACCCAGCGGTCCCGGTAGAGCAGTACTTC. Together with reference TRBV9 and TRBJ2-7, the CDR3 gives the full variable domain: DSGVTQTPKHLITATGQRVTLRCSPRSGDLSVYWYQQSLDQGLQFLIQYYNGEERAKGNILERFSAQQFPDLHSELNLSSLELGDSALYFCASSADPAVPVEQYFGPGTRLTVT.

Concerning this clone itself: Compared with germline, one end of the junction differs, possibly owing to a read error. The J gene is TRBJ1-3, the V gene TRBV28, with D possibly matching TRBD1 (6 bases). CDR1 and CDR2 (germline): MDHEN, SYDVKM. CDR3 length equals 14 residues. The CDR3 DNA reads TGTGCCAGCAGTTCGGGACAAGTTGGATACACCATATATTTT. It codes for CASSSGQVGYTIYF.

The rearrangement uses TRBV15 and TRBJ2-7, with 7 bases identical to TRBD2. The CDR3 is 14 residues long. In germline, CDR1 is LNHNV, CDR2 YYDKDF (reference sequence). The V and J ends lost 3 bases and 6 bases, in that order; junction bases with no gene match: 8. The CDR3 region has the DNA TGTGCCACCAGCAGTCAACTAGCGAACAGCGAGCAGTACTTC. Its protein is CATSSQLANSEQYF.

This clone was detected a few times. The J gene is TRBJ2-5, the V gene TRBV4-1, with unresolved D. The CDR3 contains 14 residues. Per the germline V gene, CDR1 is MGHRA and CDR2 is YSYEKL. Trimming pared 2 bases from V and 1 base from J, leaving 8 bases between. In nucleotides, the CDR3 is TGCGCCAGCAGCCAAAATACTTTCCAAGAGACCCAGTACTTC. Encoded protein: CASSQNTFQETQYF.

The chain employs TRBV7-9 and TRBJ2-7; possibly TRBD1 for D (5 bases). The V end was cut by 6 bases, the J end by 0 bases, with 9 bases between. Germline loops: CDR1 SEHNR, CDR2 FQNEAQ (reference sequence). This CDR3 has 13 residues. The CDR3: CASRQENSYEQYV. The CDR3 nucleotides are TGTGCCAGCAGACAGGAGAACTCCTACGAGCAGTACGTC.

About this clone: Germline and junction disagree at one end, which may indicate a read error. The V call is TRBV5-6, the J call TRBJ2-7; D is possibly TRBD2 (6 bases). This CDR3 region has 12 residues. Germline V gene data show CDR1 as SGHDT and CDR2 as YYEEEE. CDR3 coding DNA: TGTGCCAGCAGCCAACCACGAGGGACTGGCATCTTC. It is translated as CASSQPRGTGIF. The full variable domain, its missing parts supplied by reference TRBV5-6 and TRBJ2-7, is DAGVTQSPTHLIKTRGQQVTLRCSPKSGHDTVSWYQQALGQGPQFIFQYYEEEERQRGNFPDRFSGHQFPNYSSELNVNALLLGDSALYLCASSQPRGTGIFGPGTRLTVT.

V and J are TRBV7-9 and TRBJ2-5, with 7 nucleotides matching TRBD2. The CDR3 spans 15 residues. Germline V CDR1 and CDR2: SEHNR, FQNEAQ (reference sequence). J lost 3 bases, V lost 3 bases, and 7 bases had no gene match. CDR3 sequence reads: CASSFRGSGKETQYF. CDR3 nucleotide sequence: TGTGCCAGCAGCTTCCGGGGGAGCGGGAAAGAGACCCAGTACTTC.

The rearrangement joins TRBV27 to TRBJ1-2, with 10 bases lining up with TRBD1. The CDR3 covers 14 residues. V gave up 7 bases and J gave up 7 bases; unmatched junction bases: 9. CDR1 and CDR2 (germline): MNHEY, SMNVEV (reference sequence). In DNA, the CDR3 is TGTGCCAGCAAAGCTCCGGGACAGGGGCTTGGCTACACCTTC. It encodes CASKAPGQGLGYTF.

J is TRBJ2-5 and V is TRBV3-1 (or the pseudogene TRBV3-2), with 9 bases matching TRBD2. The CDR3 extends over 15 amino acids. V was clipped by 0 bases and J by 1 base; unmatched bases: 0. CDR1 is LGHDT, CDR2 YNNKEL, per germline (reference sequence). The CDR3 coding sequence is TGTGCCAGCAGCCAAGAAGCGGGGGGCCAAGAGACCCAGTACTTC. Translating it yields CASSQEAGGQETQYF.

This chain connects TRBV15 to TRBJ2-1; 7 bases are a match to TRBD1. The germline CDR1 and CDR2 sequences are LNHNV and YYDKDF (reference sequence). V shed 5 bases and J 8 bases; nucleotides not matched to a gene: 12. The CDR3 consists of 15 residues. CDR3 protein: CATSAGGFNRDEQFF. The DNA of the CDR3 is TGTGCCACCAGCGCAGGGGGTTTTAATAGGGATGAGCAGTTCTTC.

This sequence joins TRBV5-4 and TRBJ2-3; TRBD2 matches at 13 bases. This CDR3 contains 16 residues. Per the germline V gene, CDR1 is SGHNT and CDR2 is YYREEE (reference sequence). V was clipped by 2 bases and J by 3 bases; unmatched bases: 3. The CDR3 DNA reads as TGTGCCAGCAGCTTCGGGGGACTAGCGGGGACAGATACGCAGTATTTT. Encoded protein: CASSFGGLAGTDTQYF.

The chain has TRBV6-5 and TRBJ2-3, with D perhaps matching TRBD2 (5 bases). Germline V gives CDR1 MNHEY, CDR2 SVGAGI. V lost 5 bases and J lost 6, with 12 bases in between. The CDR3 spans 13 residues. The CDR3 region is CASSTRATDTQYF. For the CDR3, the DNA is TGTGCCAGCAGTACGAGGGCTACGGATACGCAGTATTTT.

The CDR3 protein is CSVDRGPDTQYF. For the CDR3, the DNA is TGCAGCGTTGACAGGGGGCCGGATACGCAGTATTTT. The chain uses TRBV29-1 and TRBJ2-3; 8 bases are shared with TRBD1. The V and J ends lost 3 bases and 6 bases, in that order; junction bases with no gene match: 2. The CDR3 sequence is 12 residues long. Per germline, CDR1 SQVTM and CDR2 ANQGSEA.

This chain joins TRBV7-2 and TRBJ1-3; a weak D match, TRBD1 (6 bases). Germline V CDR1 and CDR2: SGHTA, FQGNSA. Trimming left V 5 bases short and J 6 bases short, with 11 bases between. The CDR3 totals 13 residues. The CDR3 DNA sequence: TGTGCCAGCAGCGAGGGGGTTTTAAACACCATATATTTT. Translating gives CASSEGVLNTIYF. The whole variable domain, remainder taken from reference TRBV7-2 and TRBJ1-3, is GAGVSQSPSNKVTEKGKDVELRCDPISGHTALYWYRQSLGQGLEFLIYFQGNSAPDKSGLPSDRFSAERTGGSVSTLTIQRTQQEDSAVYLCASSEGVLNTIYFGEGSWLTVV.

The V call is TRBV29-1, the J call TRBJ2-3; D uncertain. CDR3 length: 13 amino acids. Germline CDR1 is SQVTM and CDR2 is ANQGSEA. The V and J ends lost 3 bases and 2 bases respectively, with 9 bases between them. CDR3 bases: TGCAGCGTTGAGTATTCAGTCACAGATACGCAGTATTTT. It translates to CSVEYSVTDTQYF.

The chain is built from TRBV28 and TRBJ2-2; TRBD2 might be the D (6 bases). CDR1 is MDHEN, CDR2 SYDVKM, per germline. The germline V and J ends were trimmed by 6 bases and 2 bases, with 10 bases remaining between them. The CDR3 contains 14 residues. In nucleotides, the CDR3 is TGTGCCAGCAGAGTCGGACTAAACACCGGGGAGCTGTTTTTT. It codes for CASRVGLNTGELFF.

The rearrangement uses TRBV24-1 and TRBJ1-2, with D unclear. The CDR3 covers 11 residues. The V gene lost 4 bases and the J gene lost 6 bases, with 5 bases spanning the gap. CDR1 is KGHDR, CDR2 SFDVKD, per germline. The CDR3: CATSDHDGYTF. The CDR3 DNA sequence: TGTGCCACCAGTGACCATGATGGCTACACCTTC.

The chain combines TRBV7-2 with TRBJ2-3, with D tentatively TRBD2 (6 bases). Deletions cut 4 bases from V and 4 bases from J, with 12 bases between. This CDR3 region has 14 residues. Germline CDR1 and CDR2: SGHTA and FQGNSA. In DNA form, the CDR3 reads TGTGCCAGCAGCTCAGCTAGCGTGGCAGATACGCAGTATTTT. This codes for CASSSASVADTQYF.

This sequence joins TRBV5-1 and TRBJ2-2; 7 bases match TRBD1. The CDR3 is 18 residues long. Trimming cost V 1 base and J 2 bases; bases outside gene matches: 11. Germline values: CDR1 SGHRS, CDR2 YFSETQ. In DNA, the CDR3 is TGCGCCAGCAGCTTGAGGTCCCCACGGGACAGCAACACCGGGGAGCTGTTTTTT. Its translation: CASSLRSPRDSNTGELFF.

This clone appeared once. This sequence joins TRBV12-5 and TRBJ2-3; perhaps TRBD1 as D (6 bases). V lost 5 bases, J lost 2 bases, and 11 bases lay in between. CDR3 length: 14 residues. The germline gives CDR1 LGHNT, CDR2 FRNRAP. In DNA form, the CDR3 reads TGTGCTAGTGGTCTTGGACAGCACACAGATACGCAGTATTTT. Protein sequence: CASGLGQHTDTQYF.